The source of this TCR beta chain is a study of T-cell reconstitution after alpha-beta-depleted transplantation in children. It was with unique molecular identifiers that the TCRbeta library was prepared. MiXCR, run by TCRdb on the PCR reads, gives a single entry per CDR3 protein. The table records 250,000 to 300,000 distinct CDR3 sequences, around a tenth of them present only once. V was clipped by 6 bases and J by 0 bases, with 12 bases between them. The CDR3 contains 15 residues. Germline V CDR1 and CDR2: MDHEN, SYDVKM. This clonotype was detected ten times or more. Its antigen is unknown. Points from the study as a whole: A year post-transplant, T-cell counts and diversity derived mostly from newly produced T cells. From surviving recipient T cells and thymic progenitors came the high day-60 TCRbeta diversity observed in some patients. Reportedly, roughly two months post-transplant, alpha-beta T cells arose from several hundred expanded graft clones.

The TCR was taken from a male patient between 2 and 10 years old who had a stem cell transplant for chronic granulomatous disease, so the T cells may come from the graft donor. This chain joins TRBV28 and TRBJ1-3; tentative D call: TRBD1 (5 bases). This specimen consisted of peripheral blood, obtained 180 days after TCRalphabeta/CD19-depleted stem cell transplant. As DNA, the CDR3 is TGTGCCAGCAGCTCGGGACGGCTCTCTGGAAACACCATATATTTT. This encodes CASSSGRLSGNTIYF.